This TCR beta chain was captured in a study of identical twins. Study observations and caveats: The conclusions drew on cross-sectional statistical analysis instead of tracking the same donors.

This clonotype was counted only a few times. Its antigen is not known. TCRdb re-called the 5' RACE reads through MiXCR, storing one row per CDR3 protein. The sample has 600,000 to 700,000 distinct CDR3 sequences, over 20% seen once. The CDR3 covers 13 residues. V was clipped by 3 bases and J by 7 bases, with 10 bases between them. Germline V gene data show CDR1 as SEHNR and CDR2 as FQNEAQ (reference sequence). These data also featured in a second study, about T cells expressing NK-cell markers.

The J gene is TRBJ2-1, the V gene TRBV7-9; a weak D match, TRBD1 (6 bases). The sequence was collected from a woman aged 18-35 years in good health. Sequenced material: PBMCs. For the CDR3, the DNA is TGTGCCAGCAGCTTCGAACAGGGTAATGAGCAGTTCTTC. Protein product: CASSFEQGNEQFF.